This TCR beta chain was sequenced during a study of graft-versus-host responses after intestinal transplantation. On this clone: Its antigen is not known.

This table comes from immunoSEQ multiplex PCR, and its TCRdb copy is limited to in-frame clones, with some not included. Counted here are about 51,000 clones, 89% occurring once; the ten biggest clones make up approximately 0.6%. Germline CDR1 reads SEHNR; CDR2 reads FQNEAQ (reference sequence). This CDR3 comprises 16 residues. V was clipped by 4 bases and J by 3 bases; unmatched bases: 10. Whole-study findings and limits: Early post-transplant falls in HvG clones accompanied the peak levels of circulating GvH clones. Analysis identified GvH clones in recipient marrow, with some appearing first in ileum or blood.

This sequence joins TRBV7-9 and TRBJ2-5; the match to TRBD1 covers 8 bases. Sequencing used unstimulated CD4+ T cells sorted from spleen or lymph node cells, obtained before transplant. The TCR sequence derives from a human donor who was the organ donor for an intestinal transplant. CDR3 loop: CASSYHLDRAKETQYF. For the CDR3, the DNA is TGTGCCAGCAGCTACCATCTGGACAGGGCTAAAGAGACCCAGTACTTC.